This TCR beta chain was captured in a study of sequential checkpoint blockade in melanoma. Study-level information: Maintenance nivolumab came after either treatment sequence.

Using immunoSEQ multiplex PCR, the repertoire was profiled, and TCRdb retains in-frame clones only, with some absent. The sample consists of fewer than 15,000 clones, 75% to 80% of them appearing once. Treatment noted: randomized to nivolumab then ipilimumab (arm A) or the reverse (arm B). No patient had prior DNA-damaging chemotherapy. Germline values: CDR1 PRHDT, CDR2 FYEKMQ (reference sequence). The CDR3 contains 15 residues. The V segment lost 5 bases and the J segment 7 bases; nucleotides outside the gene matches: 12. The clonotype was recovered from a human donor with melanoma. The chain couples TRBV13 to TRBJ2-7; 9 nucleotides match TRBD2. Sequences were derived from CD8+ T cells sorted from blood (inferred from file names), sampled from a patient given nivolumab and ipilimumab in sequence. The CDR3 DNA sequence: TGTGCCAGCAGCCCCAGGGGAGCGGGGGGAGAGGAGCAGTACTTC. This sequence encodes CASSPRGAGGEEQYF. The full variable domain, in which reference TRBV13 and TRBJ2-7 provide the parts outside the CDR3, is AAGVIQSPRHLIKEKRETATLKCYPIPRHDTVYWYQQGPGQDPQFLISFYEKMQSDKGSIPDRFSAQQFSDYHSELNMSSLELGDSALYFCASSPRGAGGEEQYFGPGTRLTVT.